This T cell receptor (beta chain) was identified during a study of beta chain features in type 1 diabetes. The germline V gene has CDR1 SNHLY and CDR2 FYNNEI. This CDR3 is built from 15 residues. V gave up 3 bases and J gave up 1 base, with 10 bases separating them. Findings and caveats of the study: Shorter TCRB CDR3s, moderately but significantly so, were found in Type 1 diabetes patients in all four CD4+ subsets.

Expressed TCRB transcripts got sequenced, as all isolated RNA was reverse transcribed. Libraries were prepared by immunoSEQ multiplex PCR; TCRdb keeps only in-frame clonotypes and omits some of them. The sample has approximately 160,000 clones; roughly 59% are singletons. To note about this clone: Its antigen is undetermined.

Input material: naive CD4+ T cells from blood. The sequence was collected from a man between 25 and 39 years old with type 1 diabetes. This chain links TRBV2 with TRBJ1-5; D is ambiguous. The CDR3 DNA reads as TGTGCCAGCAGTGAGTGGACGGCGAGCAATCAGCCCCAGCATTTT. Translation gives CASSEWTASNQPQHF. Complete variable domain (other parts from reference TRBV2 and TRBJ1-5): EPEVTQTPSHQVTQMGQEVILRCVPISNHLYFYWYRQILGQKVEFLVSFYNNEISEKSEIFDDQFSVERPDGSNFTLKIRSTKLEDSAMYFCASSEWTASNQPQHFGDGTRLSIL.